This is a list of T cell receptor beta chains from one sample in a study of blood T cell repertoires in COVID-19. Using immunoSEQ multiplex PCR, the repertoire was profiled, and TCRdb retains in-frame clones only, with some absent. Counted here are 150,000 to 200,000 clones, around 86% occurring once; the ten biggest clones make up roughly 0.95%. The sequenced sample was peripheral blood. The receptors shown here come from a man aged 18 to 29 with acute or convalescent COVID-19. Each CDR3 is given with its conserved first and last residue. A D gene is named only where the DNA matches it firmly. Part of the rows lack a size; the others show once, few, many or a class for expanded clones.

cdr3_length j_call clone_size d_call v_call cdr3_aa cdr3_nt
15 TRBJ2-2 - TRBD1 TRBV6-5 CASKPGQGDTGELFF TGTGCCTCCAAACCGGGACAGGGGGACACCGGGGAGCTGTTTTTT
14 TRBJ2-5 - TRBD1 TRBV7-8 CASSGRQGRETQYF TGTGCCAGCAGCGGCCGACAGGGAAGGGAGACCCAGTACTTC
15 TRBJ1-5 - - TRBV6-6 CASSPGGSSNQPQHF TGTGCCAGCAGCCCGGGGGGTAGTAGCAATCAGCCCCAGCATTTT
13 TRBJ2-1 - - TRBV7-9 CASSFLVGNEQFF TGTGCCAGCAGCTTTCTAGTTGGGAATGAGCAGTTCTTC
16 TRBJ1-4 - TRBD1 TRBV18 CASSPEGTVGYEKLFF TGTGCCAGCTCACCGGAAGGGACAGTAGGGTATGAAAAACTGTTTTTT
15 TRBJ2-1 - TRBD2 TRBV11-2 CASSFPAGGLDEQFF TGTGCCAGCAGCTTCCCGGCGGGGGGGTTGGATGAGCAGTTCTTC
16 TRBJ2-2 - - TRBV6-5 CASSYSTGRYTGELFF TGTGCCAGCAGTTACTCGACAGGAAGGTACACCGGGGAGCTGTTTTTT
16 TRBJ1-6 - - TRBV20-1 CSASDNPGQGNSPLHF TGCAGTGCTAGTGATAATCCGGGACAAGGGAATTCACCCCTCCACTTT
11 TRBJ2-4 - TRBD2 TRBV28 CASIGGNIQYF TGTGCCAGCATCGGGGGGAACATTCAGTACTTC
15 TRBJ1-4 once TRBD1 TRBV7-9 CASSKWTGSNEKLFF TGTGCCAGCAGCAAATGGACAGGGTCCAATGAAAAACTGTTTTTT
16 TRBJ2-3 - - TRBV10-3 CAISEPTAGRSDTQYF TGTGCCATCAGTGAGCCGACGGCGGGGCGATCAGATACGCAGTATTTT
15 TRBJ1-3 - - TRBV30 CAWSGGLGSGNTIYF TGTGCCTGGAGTGGGGGACTTGGCTCTGGAAACACCATATATTTT
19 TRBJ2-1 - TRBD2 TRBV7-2 CASSLRTSGGAPSYNEQFF TGTGCCAGCAGCTTACGGACTAGCGGGGGGGCCCCGTCCTACAATGAGCAGTTCTTC
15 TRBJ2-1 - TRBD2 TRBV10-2 CASSESSGGAYEQFF TGCGCCAGCAGTGAGTCGAGCGGGGGGGCCTATGAGCAGTTCTTC
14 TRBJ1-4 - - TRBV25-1 CASSIPGINEKLFF TGTGCCAGCAGTATTCCAGGGATTAATGAAAAACTGTTTTTT
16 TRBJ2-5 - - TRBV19 CASSFTTGRARETQYF TGTGCCAGTAGTTTCACTACAGGGCGTGCCCGCGAGACCCAGTACTTC
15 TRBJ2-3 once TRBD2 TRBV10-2 CASSDAGGPEDTQYF TGCGCCAGCAGTGACGCGGGGGGGCCTGAAGATACGCAGTATTTT
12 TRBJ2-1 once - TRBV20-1 CSASGAYNEQFF TGCAGTGCTAGTGGGGCGTACAATGAGCAGTTCTTC
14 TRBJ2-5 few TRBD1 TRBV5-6 CASSDRDRGATQYF TGTGCCAGCAGCGACCGGGACAGGGGTGCGACCCAGTACTTC
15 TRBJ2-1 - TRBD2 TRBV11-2 CASSLERGAYNEQFF TGTGCCAGCAGCTTAGAGCGGGGGGCTTACAATGAGCAGTTCTTC
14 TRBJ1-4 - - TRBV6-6 CASSYQGQREKLFF TGTGCCAGCAGTTACCAGGGGCAACGAGAAAAACTGTTTTTT
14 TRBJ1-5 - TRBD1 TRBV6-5 CASSPDRGGQPQHF TGTGCCAGCAGCCCCGACAGGGGAGGCCAGCCCCAGCATTTT
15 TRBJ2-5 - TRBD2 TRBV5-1 CATGLAGVAQETQYF TGCGCCACCGGACTAGCGGGGGTGGCACAAGAGACCCAGTACTTC
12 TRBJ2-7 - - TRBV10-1 CASSHRVGEQYF TGCGCCAGCAGCCACAGGGTTGGCGAGCAGTACTTC
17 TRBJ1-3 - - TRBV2 CASTGGWGPHSGNTIYF TGTGCCAGCACCGGGGGGTGGGGGCCTCACTCTGGAAACACCATATATTTT
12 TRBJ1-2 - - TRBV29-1 CSVGEEDYGYTF TGCAGCGTTGGTGAGGAGGACTATGGCTACACCTTC
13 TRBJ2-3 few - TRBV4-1 CASSQETGSGQYF TGCGCCAGCAGCCAAGAGACAGGCTCTGGGCAGTATTTT
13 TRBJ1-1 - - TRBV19 CASSIGAGSEAFF TGTGCCAGTAGTATAGGGGCCGGCTCAGAAGCTTTCTTT
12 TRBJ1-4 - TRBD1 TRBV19 CASSTRQGKLFF TGTGCCAGTAGTACCCGACAGGGTAAACTGTTTTTT
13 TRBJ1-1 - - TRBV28 CASSLYKNTEAFF TGTGCCAGCAGTTTATACAAGAACACTGAAGCTTTCTTT